This T cell receptor beta chain came from a study of blood T cell repertoires in COVID-19. This CDR3 is 15 amino acids long. Germline CDR1 is SNHLY and CDR2 is FYNNEI. Trimming removed 6 bases from V and 1 base from J; junction bases left unmatched: 5. Generated by immunoSEQ multiplex PCR, the TCRdb table keeps only in-frame clones and is missing some. The sample records about 250,000 clones, 81% being singletons. The sample holds one count of this clone. This sequence originates from a woman aged 80 or over with acute or convalescent COVID-19. Sequencing was done on a sample of peripheral blood. The genes are TRBV2 and TRBJ2-3, with 9 bases matching TRBD2. CDR3 DNA sequence: TGTGCCAGCAGCGCCTTAGCGGGGGGCACAGATACGCAGTATTTT. As protein: CASSALAGGTDTQYF.